This TCR beta chain was found in a study of PD-1 blockade in classical Hodgkin lymphoma. This CDR3 is 14 amino acids long. With V trimmed by 5 bases and J by 2 bases, 5 bases remained unmatched. The V gene's germline CDR1 is SGHAT and CDR2 FQNNGV. Clones were read by immunoSEQ multiplex PCR, and TCRdb kept only the in-frame ones, dropping some. This sample has tens of thousands of clones; nearly 95% occur once, and the top ten carry about 2.6%. About this clone: Antigen unknown.

The study's findings and limits: Relative to healthy donors, newly diagnosed patients reportedly had lower baseline TCR diversity, which was reported as lower still in relapsed/refractory patients. Nothing has yet pinned down what causes the repertoire differences, possibly disease activity or prior therapy.

The time point: newly diagnosed, previously untreated cHL patient sample. The authors used newly diagnosed, untreated classical Hodgkin lymphoma PBMCs as comparison. The chain uses TRBV11-2 and TRBJ1-2, with 7 nucleotides matching TRBD1. This receptor was taken from a human donor with classical Hodgkin lymphoma. What was sequenced was peripheral blood mononuclear cells (PBMCs). Here the CDR3 reads CASSAPTGNYGYTF. Here the CDR3 DNA reads TGTGCCAGCAGCGCCCCGACAGGGAACTATGGCTACACCTTC. Variable domain in full (rest from reference TRBV11-2 and TRBJ1-2): EAGVAQSPRYKIIEKRQSVAFWCNPISGHATLYWYQQILGQGPKLLIQFQNNGVVDDSQLPKDRFSAERLKGVDSTLKIQPAKLEDSAVYLCASSAPTGNYGYTFGSGTRLTVV.